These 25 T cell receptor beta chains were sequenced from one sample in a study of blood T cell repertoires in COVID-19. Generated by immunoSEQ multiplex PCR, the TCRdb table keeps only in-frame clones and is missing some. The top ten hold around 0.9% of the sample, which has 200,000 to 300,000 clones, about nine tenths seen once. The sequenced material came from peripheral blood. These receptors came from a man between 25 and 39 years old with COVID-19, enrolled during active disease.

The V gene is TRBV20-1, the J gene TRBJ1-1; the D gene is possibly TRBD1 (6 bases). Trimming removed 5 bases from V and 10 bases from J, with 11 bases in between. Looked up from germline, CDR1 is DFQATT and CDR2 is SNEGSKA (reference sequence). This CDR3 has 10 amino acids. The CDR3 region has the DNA TGCAGTGCTCCGACAGGAACAGCTTTCTTT. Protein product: CSAPTGTAFF.

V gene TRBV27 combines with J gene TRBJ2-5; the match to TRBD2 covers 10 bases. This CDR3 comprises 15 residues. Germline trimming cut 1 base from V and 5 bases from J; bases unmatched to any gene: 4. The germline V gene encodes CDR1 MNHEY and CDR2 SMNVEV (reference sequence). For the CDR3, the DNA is TGTGCCAGCAGTTTATTAGCGGGGGGCGTTGAGACCCAGTACTTC. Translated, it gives CASSLLAGGVETQYF.

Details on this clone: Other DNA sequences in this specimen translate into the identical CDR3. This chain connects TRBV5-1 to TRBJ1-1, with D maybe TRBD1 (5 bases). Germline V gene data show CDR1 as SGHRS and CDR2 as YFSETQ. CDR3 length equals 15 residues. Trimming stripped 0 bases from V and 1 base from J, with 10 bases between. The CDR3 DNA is TGCGCCAGCAGCTTGGGTGGAGGGGCGAACACTGAAGCTTTCTTT. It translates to CASSLGGGANTEAFF.

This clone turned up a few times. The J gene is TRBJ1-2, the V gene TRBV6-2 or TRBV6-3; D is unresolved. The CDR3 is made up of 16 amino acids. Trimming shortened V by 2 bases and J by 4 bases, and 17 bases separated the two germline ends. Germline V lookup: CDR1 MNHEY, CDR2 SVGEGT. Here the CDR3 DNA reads TGTGCCAGCAGTTACGAGGCAGAGTTTGTCCGCTATGGCTACACCTTC. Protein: CASSYEAEFVRYGYTF.

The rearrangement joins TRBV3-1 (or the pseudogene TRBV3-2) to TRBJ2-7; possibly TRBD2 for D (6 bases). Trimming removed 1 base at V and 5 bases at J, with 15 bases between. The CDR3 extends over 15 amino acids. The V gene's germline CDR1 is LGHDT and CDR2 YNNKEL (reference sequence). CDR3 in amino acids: CASSQALGGADEQYF. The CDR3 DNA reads TGTGCCAGCAGCCAAGCTCTTGGAGGGGCAGACGAGCAGTACTTC.

The CDR3 DNA sequence: TGCAGCGTTGCGGGCACCGGGGAGCTGTTTTTT. As protein: CSVAGTGELFF. The genes are TRBV29-1 and TRBJ2-2; D is unclear. The germline V gene has CDR1 SQVTM and CDR2 ANQGSEA. The V end was cut by 4 bases, the J end by 4 bases, with 4 bases between. CDR3 length: 11 amino acids.

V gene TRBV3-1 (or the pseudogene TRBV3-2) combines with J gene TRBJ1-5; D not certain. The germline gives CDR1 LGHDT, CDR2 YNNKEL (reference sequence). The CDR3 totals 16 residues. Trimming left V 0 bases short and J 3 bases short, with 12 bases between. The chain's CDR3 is CASSQDGGLPNQPQHF. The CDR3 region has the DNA TGTGCCAGCAGCCAAGACGGAGGGCTTCCCAATCAGCCCCAGCATTTT.

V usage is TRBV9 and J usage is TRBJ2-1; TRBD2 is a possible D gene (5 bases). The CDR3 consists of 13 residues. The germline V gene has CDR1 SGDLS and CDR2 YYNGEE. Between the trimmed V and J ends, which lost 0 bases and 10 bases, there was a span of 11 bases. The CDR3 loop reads CASSVVGGGEQFF. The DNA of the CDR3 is TGTGCCAGCAGCGTAGTCGGAGGAGGAGAGCAGTTCTTC.

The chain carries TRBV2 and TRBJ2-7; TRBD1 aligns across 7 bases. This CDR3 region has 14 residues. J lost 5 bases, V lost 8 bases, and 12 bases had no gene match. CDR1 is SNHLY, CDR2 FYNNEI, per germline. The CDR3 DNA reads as TGTGCCAGCGGCACAGGGGTGTTTCCCCACGAGCAGTACTTC. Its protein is CASGTGVFPHEQYF.

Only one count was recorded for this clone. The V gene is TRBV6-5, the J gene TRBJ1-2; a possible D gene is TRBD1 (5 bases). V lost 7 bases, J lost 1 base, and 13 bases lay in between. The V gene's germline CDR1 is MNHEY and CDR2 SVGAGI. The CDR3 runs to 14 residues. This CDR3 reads CASTLTGDNYGYTF. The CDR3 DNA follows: TGTGCCAGCACCTTAACGGGGGATAACTATGGCTACACCTTC.

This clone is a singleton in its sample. The CDR3 loop reads CASSPQDSLVTQYF. CDR3 nucleotide sequence: TGTGCCAGCAGCCCTCAAGACAGCCTGGTGACCCAGTACTTC. V usage is TRBV5-6 and J usage is TRBJ2-5; D may be TRBD1 (5 bases). Trimming removed 4 bases at V and 7 bases at J, with 17 bases between. There are 14 residues in the CDR3. Germline CDR1 is SGHDT and CDR2 is YYEEEE. The variable domain in full, completed from reference TRBV5-6 and TRBJ2-5, reads DAGVTQSPTHLIKTRGQQVTLRCSPKSGHDTVSWYQQALGQGPQFIFQYYEEEERQRGNFPDRFSGHQFPNYSSELNVNALLLGDSALYLCASSPQDSLVTQYFGPGTRLLVL.

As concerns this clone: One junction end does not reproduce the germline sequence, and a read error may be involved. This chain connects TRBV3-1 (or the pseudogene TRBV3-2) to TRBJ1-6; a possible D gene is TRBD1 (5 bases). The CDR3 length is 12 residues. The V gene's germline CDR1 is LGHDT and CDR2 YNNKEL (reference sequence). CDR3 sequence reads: CASSQGIDSRVF. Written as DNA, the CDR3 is TGTGCCAGCAGCCAAGGAATCGACAGCCGGGTTTTT.

CDR3 sequence reads: CASSSLVRTGHYEQYF. The CDR3 DNA reads TGTGCCAGCAGCTCCCTCGTTCGGACAGGACACTACGAGCAGTACTTC. The rearrangement links TRBV3-1 (or the pseudogene TRBV3-2) to TRBJ2-7, with 7 bases fitting TRBD1. CDR1 and CDR2 from the germline V gene are LGHDT and YNNKEL (reference sequence). The CDR3 has 16 amino acids. Unmatched junction bases numbered 13, after V lost 5 bases and J lost 3 bases.

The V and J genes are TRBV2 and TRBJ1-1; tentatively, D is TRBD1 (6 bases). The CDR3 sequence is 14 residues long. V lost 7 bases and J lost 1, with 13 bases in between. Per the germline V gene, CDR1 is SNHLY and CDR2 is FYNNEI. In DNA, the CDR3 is TGTGCCAGCATTACAGGGAGTACGAACACTGAAGCTTTCTTT. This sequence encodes CASITGSTNTEAFF.

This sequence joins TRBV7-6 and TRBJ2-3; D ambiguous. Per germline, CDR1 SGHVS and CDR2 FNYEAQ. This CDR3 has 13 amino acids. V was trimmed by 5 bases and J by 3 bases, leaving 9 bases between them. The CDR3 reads CASSPRLTDTQYF. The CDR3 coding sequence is TGTGCCAGCAGCCCCAGACTTACAGATACGCAGTATTTT. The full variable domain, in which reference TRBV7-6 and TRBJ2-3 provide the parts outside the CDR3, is GAGVSQSPRYKVTKRGQDVALRCDPISGHVSLYWYRQALGQGPEFLTYFNYEAQQDKSGLPNDRFSAERPEGSISTLTIQRTEQRDSAMYRCASSPRLTDTQYFGPGTRLTVL.

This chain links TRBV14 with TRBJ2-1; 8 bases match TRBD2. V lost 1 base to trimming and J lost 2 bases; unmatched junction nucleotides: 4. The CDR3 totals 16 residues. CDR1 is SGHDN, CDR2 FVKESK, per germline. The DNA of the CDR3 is TGTGCCAGCAGCCAAGGAGGCGGGGGGACCTACAATGAGCAGTTCTTC. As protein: CASSQGGGGTYNEQFF.

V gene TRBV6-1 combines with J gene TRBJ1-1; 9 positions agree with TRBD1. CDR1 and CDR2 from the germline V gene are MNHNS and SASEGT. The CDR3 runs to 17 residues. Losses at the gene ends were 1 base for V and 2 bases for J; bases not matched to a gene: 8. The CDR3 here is CASSEGEPGQGNTEAFF. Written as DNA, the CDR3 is TGTGCCAGCAGTGAAGGAGAACCGGGACAGGGAAACACTGAAGCTTTCTTT.

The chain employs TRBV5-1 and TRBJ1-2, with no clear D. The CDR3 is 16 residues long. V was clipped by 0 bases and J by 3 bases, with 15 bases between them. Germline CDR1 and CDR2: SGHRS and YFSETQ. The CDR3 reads CASSLAGGGLDYGYTF. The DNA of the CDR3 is TGCGCCAGCAGCTTGGCGGGCGGCGGACTAGACTATGGCTACACCTTC.

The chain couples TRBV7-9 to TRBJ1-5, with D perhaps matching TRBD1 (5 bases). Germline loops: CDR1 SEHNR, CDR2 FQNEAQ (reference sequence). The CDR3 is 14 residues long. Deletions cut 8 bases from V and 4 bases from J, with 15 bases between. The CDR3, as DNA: TGTGCCAGCCAACCGGGGGGGTGGAATCAGCCCCAGCATTTT. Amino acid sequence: CASQPGGWNQPQHF.

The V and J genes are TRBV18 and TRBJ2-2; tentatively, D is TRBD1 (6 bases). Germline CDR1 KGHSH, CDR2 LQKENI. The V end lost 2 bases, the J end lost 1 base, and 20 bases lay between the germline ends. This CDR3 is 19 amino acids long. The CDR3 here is CASSPFIRDTNLNTGELFF. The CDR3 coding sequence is TGTGCCAGCTCACCATTTATCCGGGACACTAATCTGAACACCGGGGAGCTGTTTTTT.

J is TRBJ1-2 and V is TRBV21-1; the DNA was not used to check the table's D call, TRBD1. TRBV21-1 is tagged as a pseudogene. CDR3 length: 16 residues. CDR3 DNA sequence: TGTGCCAGCAGCAACTGTAACGGACAGCTAAACTATGGCTACACCTTC. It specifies CASSNCNGQLNYGYTF.

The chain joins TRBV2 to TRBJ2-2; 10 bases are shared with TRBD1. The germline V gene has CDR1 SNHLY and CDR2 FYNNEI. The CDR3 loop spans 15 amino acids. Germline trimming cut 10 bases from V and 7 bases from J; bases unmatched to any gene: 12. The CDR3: CATPGQGSEGGELFF. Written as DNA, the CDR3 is TGTGCCACCCCGGGACAGGGGAGTGAGGGCGGGGAGCTGTTTTTT.

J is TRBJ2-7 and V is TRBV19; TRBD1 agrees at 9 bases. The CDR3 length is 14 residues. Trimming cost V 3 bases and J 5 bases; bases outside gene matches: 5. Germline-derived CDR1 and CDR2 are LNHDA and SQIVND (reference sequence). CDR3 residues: CASSMTGGHDEQYF. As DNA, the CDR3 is TGTGCCAGTAGTATGACAGGGGGTCACGACGAGCAGTACTTC.

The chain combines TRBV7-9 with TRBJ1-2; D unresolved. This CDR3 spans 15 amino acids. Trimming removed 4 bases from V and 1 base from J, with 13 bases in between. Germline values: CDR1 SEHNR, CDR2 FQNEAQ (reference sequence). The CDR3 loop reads CASSSETYNNYGYTF. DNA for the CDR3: TGTGCCAGCAGCTCAGAAACATATAATAACTATGGCTACACCTTC.

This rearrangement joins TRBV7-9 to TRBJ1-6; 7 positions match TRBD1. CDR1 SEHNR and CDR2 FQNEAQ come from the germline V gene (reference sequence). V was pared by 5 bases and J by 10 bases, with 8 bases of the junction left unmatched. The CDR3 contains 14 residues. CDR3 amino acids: CASSPDREVSPLHF. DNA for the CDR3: TGTGCCAGCAGCCCAGACAGGGAGGTATCACCCCTCCACTTT. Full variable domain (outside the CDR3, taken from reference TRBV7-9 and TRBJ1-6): DTGVSQNPRHKITKRGQNVTFRCDPISEHNRLYWYRQTLGQGPEFLTYFQNEAQLEKSRLLSDRFSAERPKGSFSTLEIQRTEQGDSAMYLCASSPDREVSPLHFGNGTRLTVT.